Each of the 15 T cell receptor beta chains below was sequenced from the same sample in a study of spatial heterogeneity in lung cancer (dated by TCRdb to about 2019). According to the study, the label for this sample's time point signals: sample taken at primary tumor resection. For TCR sequencing, whole RNA was extracted from tumor and nontumor lung tissue, or from cryopreserved PBMC samples, and no cell sorting was done. The library came from 5' RACE. Sequencing used a NextSeq 500. TCRdb handled the public reads itself, with Q25 trimming in fastp and clone calling in MiXCR, and kept productive beta chains. Identical CDR3 protein sequences are pooled into one entry, listed with their most common genes and DNA. For this sample the table gives around 11,000 distinct CDR3 sequences, of which around a quarter were detected only once. The ten largest clones capture roughly 33% of the sample. The sample in question was PBMCs, obtained at surgery. These receptors were collected from a female donor with early-stage non-small cell lung cancer.

The rearrangement joins TRBV9 to TRBJ2-3; no firm D call. V was shortened by 6 bases and J by 4 bases, with 15 bases between the two germline ends. The CDR3 loop spans 14 amino acids. Germline CDR1 and CDR2: SGDLS and YYNGEE. CDR3 sequence: CASTSRLQPDTQYF. In nucleotides, the CDR3 is TGTGCCAGCACCTCAAGGTTACAGCCAGATACGCAGTATTTT.

This clonotype turned up a few times. This rearrangement joins TRBV3-1 to TRBJ1-1, with TRBD1 as a possible D gene (5 bases). The V gene lost 4 bases and the J gene lost 1 base, with 10 bases spanning the gap. The CDR3 length is 14 residues. Germline V lookup: CDR1 LGHDT, CDR2 YNNKEL (reference sequence). CDR3 sequence reads: CASSLAQGNTEAFF. CDR3 DNA sequence: TGTGCCAGCAGCCTCGCTCAGGGGAACACTGAAGCTTTCTTT.

The sample holds many counts of this clonotype. CDR3 protein: CASSPGQGRYGYTF. CDR3 sequence (DNA): TGTGCCAGCAGCCCGGGACAGGGGCGCTATGGCTACACCTTC. This sequence joins TRBV7-8 and TRBJ1-2; the match to TRBD1 covers 10 bases. J lost 4 bases, V lost 5 bases, and 4 bases had no gene match. From germline, CDR1 is SGHVS and CDR2 FQNEAQ. The CDR3 is made up of 14 amino acids.

This clonotype was found many times. V and J are TRBV28 and TRBJ2-5; the match to TRBD2 covers 9 bases. Germline CDR1 reads MDHEN; CDR2 reads SYDVKM. This CDR3 is 17 amino acids long. V was clipped by 5 bases and J by 2 bases; unmatched bases: 12. Here the CDR3 DNA reads TGTGCCAGCAGTATGCCGGGACTAGCTAGGGGACAAGAGACCCAGTACTTC. It codes for CASSMPGLARGQETQYF.

Comment on this clonotype: This may come from a read error, since a much larger clone is one base off. This rearrangement joins TRBV10-3 to TRBJ2-7; 7 positions agree with TRBD1. In germline, CDR1 is ENHRY, CDR2 SYGVKD. This CDR3 spans 15 amino acids. V gave up 0 bases and J gave up 5 bases; unmatched junction bases: 7. CDR3 protein: CAISESTGQFDEQYF. The CDR3 DNA sequence: TGTGCCATCAGTGAGTCGACGGGACAGTTCGACGAGCAGTACTTC.

This clonotype is medium-sized within its sample. The rearrangement uses TRBV27 and TRBJ2-5; D remains ambiguous. V lost 3 bases and J 4 bases, leaving 6 bases between the germline ends. Germline lookup yields CDR1 MNHEY and CDR2 SMNVEV (reference sequence). CDR3 length: 12 residues. The CDR3 sequence: CASSFSGETQYF. CDR3 DNA sequence: TGTGCCAGCAGTTTTTCTGGAGAGACCCAGTACTTC.

This sequence joins TRBV4-1 and TRBJ1-5; unclear D gene. V was shortened by 1 base and J by 4 bases, with 5 bases between the two germline ends. This CDR3 is 13 amino acids long. Looked up from germline, CDR1 is MGHRA and CDR2 is YSYEKL. CDR3 protein: CASSQVRNQPQHF. DNA of the CDR3: TGCGCCAGCAGCCAAGTTCGTAATCAGCCCCAGCATTTT.

This clonotype occurred a few times. The chain combines TRBV6-2 or TRBV6-3 with TRBJ2-7; 10 bases map to TRBD2. The CDR3 is 18 residues long. The junction had 10 bases not matched to a gene; V was cut back by 0 bases and J by 2 bases. The germline V gene has CDR1 MNHEY and CDR2 SVGEGT. In nucleotides, the CDR3 is TGTGCCAGCAGTTACTCGTTAGAGGGACTAGCGTCCGCCTACGAGCAGTACTTC. It specifies CASSYSLEGLASAYEQYF.

The chain has TRBV7-2 and TRBJ1-4; D is possibly TRBD1 (6 bases). This CDR3 is 15 amino acids long. Germline CDR1 and CDR2: SGHTA and FQGNSA. Trimming pared 1 base from V and 8 bases from J, leaving 14 bases between. The CDR3 sequence: CASSLEQGLWEKLFF. The CDR3 DNA follows: TGTGCCAGCAGCTTAGAGCAGGGGCTTTGGGAAAAACTGTTTTTT.

This clonotype occurred a few times. The chain employs TRBV6-6 and TRBJ1-6; D unresolved. CDR1 is MNHNY and CDR2 is SVGAGI in the germline V gene (reference sequence). V lost 2 bases and J lost 9, with 11 bases in between. The CDR3 consists of 14 residues. CDR3 sequence reads: CASSYTGDSSPLHF. DNA of the CDR3: TGTGCCAGCAGTTACACCGGGGATAGTTCACCCCTCCACTTT.

Many counts were recorded for this clonotype. The chain links TRBV27 to TRBJ2-7; D is perhaps TRBD2 (7 bases). This CDR3 contains 15 residues. Trimming shortened V by 7 bases and J by 0 bases, and 16 bases separated the two germline ends. CDR1 and CDR2 from the germline V gene are MNHEY and SMNVEV (reference sequence). The CDR3 protein is CASNVGGGSSYEQYF. The CDR3 DNA follows: TGTGCCAGCAACGTCGGCGGGGGCAGCTCCTACGAGCAGTACTTC.

The chain links TRBV20-1 to TRBJ2-1, with 8 bases identical to TRBD1. CDR3 length: 15 residues. Germline V lookup: CDR1 DFQATT, CDR2 SNEGSKA (reference sequence). With 0 bases clipped from V and 5 bases from J, the junction kept 6 bases outside the gene matches. DNA of the CDR3: TGCAGTGCTAGAGATCGGACAGGGTTGGACAATGAGCAGTTCTTC. Translated: CSARDRTGLDNEQFF.

This clonotype is medium-sized. This chain joins TRBV20-1 and TRBJ2-3; a weak D match, TRBD2 (6 bases). V lost 6 bases and J lost 6, with 16 bases in between. Per the germline V gene, CDR1 is DFQATT and CDR2 is SNEGSKA (reference sequence). This CDR3 is built from 13 residues. The CDR3 loop is CSALGLLTDTQYF. The CDR3 DNA reads TGCAGTGCCCTGGGACTTTTGACGGATACGCAGTATTTT.

The rearrangement links TRBV7-2 to TRBJ1-6; TRBD1 might be the D (6 bases). Germline assignment: CDR1 SGHTA and CDR2 FQGNSA. V was trimmed by 5 bases and J by 8 bases, leaving 13 bases between them. CDR3 size: 14 residues. CDR3 sequence (DNA): TGTGCCAGCAGCACTACAGGGTCAGATTCACCCCTCCACTTT. This translates into CASSTTGSDSPLHF.

As regards this clonotype: A much more abundant neighbour one base away suggests this may be a read error. This chain connects TRBV6-2 or TRBV6-3 to TRBJ2-7, with a possible D match to TRBD1 (6 bases). This CDR3 comprises 16 residues. Germline V lookup: CDR1 MNHEY, CDR2 SVGEGT. The V end was cut by 4 bases, the J end by 9 bases, with 25 bases between. The CDR3 DNA is TGTGCCAGCAGTTGCAACGTGCAGGGGCCGCTGTTGGGGCAGTACTTC. Translation gives CASSCNVQGPLLGQYF.